Each of the 21 T cell receptor beta chains below was sequenced from the same sample in a study of tumor-infiltrating lymphocytes in primary liver carcinoma. The authors made TCR beta cDNA from approximately 500 ng total RNA with a constant-region primer. A slightly modified ARM-PCR protocol with three nested multiplex PCR rounds produced these TCR beta libraries. The first two PCR rounds used TRBV1-TRBV30 primers with a Cbeta primer, around 10 cycles each. TCRdb independently ran MiXCR on the multiplex PCR reads; one entry per CDR3 protein. The sample contains roughly 86,000 distinct CDR3 sequences, approximately 68% of which appear only once. From around 20-30 mg of unsorted bulk tissue, DNA and RNA were co-extracted together. The sequencing sample was made of tumor-adjacent normal liver tissue. The receptors were sampled from a man aged 35-49 years with primary liver carcinoma and hepatitis B virus infection.

This clonotype was recorded only once. This may come from a read error, since a much larger clone is one base off. The V and J genes are TRBV6-2 or TRBV6-3 and TRBJ1-1; 8 bases agree with TRBD1. CDR1 is MNHEY and CDR2 is SVGEGT in the germline V gene. There are 13 residues in the CDR3. CDR3 loop: CASSWTGNTGAFF. DNA of the CDR3: TGTGCCAGCAGTTGGACAGGGAACACTGGAGCTTTCTTT.

This clonotype has a handful of counts. A much larger clone sits a single nucleotide away, making a read error possible. The chain uses TRBV29-1 and TRBJ2-1, with TRBD2 identical over 9 bases. This CDR3 spans 14 amino acids. Per germline, CDR1 SQVTM and CDR2 ANQGSEA. V was clipped by 3 bases and J by 8 bases; unmatched bases: 8. The CDR3 DNA is TGCAGCGTTGATGGGTCTAGCGGGACGGATGAGCAGTTCTTC. Protein product: CSVDGSSGTDEQFF.

Comment on this clonotype: One base away lies a much larger clone, so this may be a sequencing read error. V is TRBV5-6 and J is TRBJ2-2, with D hard to call. The length of the CDR3 is 15 residues. Germline lookup yields CDR1 SGHDT and CDR2 YYEEEE. CDR3 in amino acids: CASSLVGRNTWELFF. The CDR3 DNA reads TGTGCCAGCAGCTTGGTTGGCAGGAACACCTGGGAGCTGTTTTTT.

This clonotype has a single count. A junction end diverges from the germline sequence, so it may reflect a read error. The chain joins TRBV6-5 to TRBJ1-5; 11 nucleotides match TRBD1. Germline lookup yields CDR1 MNHEY and CDR2 SVGAGI. This CDR3 is 14 amino acids long. CDR3 bases: TGTGACAGTAGGACAGGGGGCTTTAATCAGTCCCAGCATTTT. Encoded protein: CDSRTGGFNQSQHF.

Comment on this clonotype: It may be a read error: a sequence one base away is much more abundant. The chain uses TRBV6-2 or TRBV6-3 and TRBJ2-3; D is perhaps TRBD2 (6 bases). The CDR3 has 16 residues. Germline CDR1 and CDR2: MNHEY and SVGEGT. Trimming cost V 0 bases and J 4 bases, with 14 bases left between them. The CDR3 sequence is CASSYSLQEGPDTQYF. DNA of the CDR3: TGTGCCAGCAGTTACTCCTTGCAGGAGGGCCCAGATACGCAGTATTTT.

A note on this clonotype: At one end, the junction sequence differs from germline, possibly due to a read error. The V gene is TRBV11-2, the J gene TRBJ2-1, with 8 bases matching TRBD2. The CDR3 loop spans 16 amino acids. CDR1 is SGHAT and CDR2 is FQNNGV in the germline V gene. CDR3 DNA: TGTGCCAGCAGCTTGGATATCGGACTAGCCATGCATGAGCAGTTATTC. This codes for CASSLDIGLAMHEQLF.

About this clonotype itself: At one of its ends the junction is not consistent with the germline gene, which may arise from a read error. V is TRBV12-3 or TRBV12-4 and J is TRBJ2-1; D may be TRBD2 (6 bases). The CDR3 loop spans 15 amino acids. The CDR3 sequence is CVSSLGAGGNNEQFF. CDR3 sequence (DNA): TGTGTCAGCAGTTTAGGGGCAGGAGGGAACAATGAGCAGTTCTTC.

This clonotype appeared many times. J is TRBJ2-5 and V is TRBV29-1; 7 bases are shared with TRBD2. Germline values: CDR1 SQVTM, CDR2 ANQGSEA. There are 11 residues in the CDR3. V dropped 8 bases and J dropped 5; count of bases not matched to a gene: 5. The CDR3 loop is CSLGEGETQYF. Here the CDR3 DNA reads TGCAGCCTCGGGGAGGGGGAGACCCAGTACTTC.

As for this clonotype: The junction shows a germline mismatch at one end, possibly a read error. The chain is built from TRBV7-9 and TRBJ2-1, with D possibly TRBD2 on 5 matching bases. The CDR3 has 17 amino acids. Germline V gene data show CDR1 as SEHNR and CDR2 as FQNEAQ (reference sequence). DNA of the CDR3: TGTGCCAGCAGCTTCCGATCGGACTTAAAGACGGGTAATGGGCAGTTCTTC. This gives the protein CASSFRSDLKTGNGQFF.

Remarks on this clonotype: The junction does not match germline at one end; this may be a read error. The V call is TRBV11-2, the J call TRBJ2-7; 8 bases are shared with TRBD2. Germline CDR1 reads SGHAT; CDR2 reads FQNNGV. This CDR3 contains 16 residues. The CDR3 loop reads CVSSSFPGLGSHEQYF. The DNA for the CDR3 is TGTGTCAGCAGTTCTTTCCCGGGACTAGGGTCCCACGAGCAGTACTTC.

This rearrangement joins TRBV29-1 to TRBJ1-2; D possibly corresponds to TRBD1 (5 bases). Germline V gene sequence: CDR1 SQVTM, CDR2 ANQGSEA. The length of the CDR3 is 13 residues. The V end was cut by 5 bases, the J end by 6 bases, with 16 bases between. The DNA of the CDR3 is TGCAGCGTTACAAGAGAGGGGACGGATGGCTACACCTTC. Protein: CSVTREGTDGYTF.

In regard to this clonotype: The junction differs from germline at one of its ends, possibly a read error. The chain recombines TRBV6-1 with TRBJ2-3; D remains unclear. In germline, CDR1 is MNHNS, CDR2 SASEGT. This CDR3 region has 13 residues. DNA of the CDR3: TGTGCCAGCTGTGAAAGATACACAGATATGCAGTATTTT. Translating gives CASCERYTDMQYF.

This clonotype is deemed medium-sized. The chain combines TRBV29-1 with TRBJ2-7; 7 bases match TRBD1. The germline V gene encodes CDR1 SQVTM and CDR2 ANQGSEA. J was trimmed by 3 bases and V by 7 bases; bases with no gene match: 9. The CDR3 is made up of 13 amino acids. CDR3 in amino acids: CSASAGTDYEQYF. CDR3 DNA sequence: TGCAGCGCCTCCGCCGGGACAGACTACGAGCAGTACTTC.

This chain uses TRBV11-2 with TRBJ2-6; D may match TRBD1 or TRBD2 (5 bases each). This CDR3 has 14 amino acids. V was shortened by 5 bases and J by 17 bases, with 22 bases between the two germline ends. The germline V gene has CDR1 SGHAT and CDR2 FQNNGV. Here the CDR3 reads CASSILRGANILTF. In nucleotides, the CDR3 is TGTGCCAGCAGCATATTAAGAGGGGCCAACATCTTGACTTTC.

The count of this clonotype is one. The chain uses TRBV4-2 and TRBJ2-1, with 8 nucleotides matching TRBD1. The ends lost 4 bases at V and 9 bases at J; junction bases unmatched: 11. The CDR3 loop spans 15 amino acids. Germline CDR1 LGHNA, CDR2 YNFKEQ. CDR3 nucleotides: TGTGCCAGCAGCCGAGACGGGACAGGTGACAGTGAGCAGTTCTTC. Its translation: CASSRDGTGDSEQFF.

This clonotype was counted many times. The rearrangement joins TRBV6-5 to TRBJ2-1; unclear D gene. CDR3 length equals 12 residues. With 2 bases removed from V and 6 bases from J, the gap between germline ends came to 5 bases. CDR1 is MNHEY and CDR2 is SVGAGI in the germline V gene. The CDR3 loop is CASSYPGNEQFF. The CDR3 nucleotides are TGTGCCAGCAGTTACCCCGGCAATGAGCAGTTCTTC.

This clonotype has just a few counts. Since a much larger clone is just one base distant, this may be a read error. The chain links TRBV5-4 to TRBJ2-7, with a weak D call TRBD1 (6 bases). CDR3 size: 14 residues. Germline values: CDR1 SGHNT, CDR2 YYREEE (reference sequence). The CDR3 sequence is CVSSATGSSYEQYF. As DNA, the CDR3 is TGTGTCAGCAGCGCAACAGGGTCCTCCTACGAGCAGTACTTC.

On this clonotype itself: One end of the junction fails to match germline, which may point to a read error. V and J are TRBV29-1 and TRBJ2-5, with 7 bases identical to TRBD2. Per the germline V gene, CDR1 is SQVTM and CDR2 is ANQGSEA. The CDR3 sequence is 12 residues long. In DNA form, the CDR3 reads TGCAGCGCCAGCGGGGCACAAGAGACCCGGTACTTC. Encoded protein: CSASGAQETRYF.

The V gene is TRBV11-2, the J gene TRBJ2-3; D is perhaps TRBD1 (6 bases). Trimming removed 2 bases at V and 4 bases at J, with 10 bases between. CDR1 and CDR2 (germline): SGHAT, FQNNGV. CDR3 length equals 14 residues. This chain's CDR3 is CASSLTGNSDTQYF. The CDR3 coding sequence is TGTGCCAGCAGCTTAACAGGGAACTCAGATACGCAGTATTTT.

On this clonotype itself: A much larger clone sits a single nucleotide away, making a read error possible. The V and J genes are TRBV5-1 and TRBJ2-7; possible D gene TRBD2, 5 bases. The germline V gene encodes CDR1 SGHRS and CDR2 YFSETQ. The V end lost 3 bases, the J end lost 5 bases, and 21 bases lay between the germline ends. There are 16 residues in the CDR3. The CDR3 coding sequence is TGCGCCAGCAGCTCCCACTCTACTTTCCCCGGGAACGAGCAGTACTTC. This sequence encodes CASSSHSTFPGNEQYF.

Worth noting for this clonotype: A read error may produce the germline difference seen at one junction end. This chain uses TRBV14 with TRBJ2-1; weak D call: TRBD1 (6 bases). The CDR3 consists of 15 residues. Germline V CDR1 and CDR2: SGHDN, FVKESK. The chain's CDR3 is CASNLILTGGDEQLF. The CDR3 region has the DNA TGTGCCAGCAACTTGATCCTGACTGGGGGCGATGAGCAGCTCTTC. Variable domain in full (rest from reference TRBV14 and TRBJ2-1): EAGVTQFPSHSVIEKGQTVTLRCDPISGHDNLYWYRRVMGKEIKFLLHFVKESKQDESGMPNNRFLAERTGGTYSTLKVQPAELEDSGVYFCASNLILTGGDEQLFGPGTRLTVL.